A selection of T cell receptor beta chains follows, all from one sample in a study of shared T cell receptors in the human thymus. Sequencing used immunoSEQ multiplex PCR; TCRdb keeps in-frame clones, though not all of them. The repertoire holds about 730,000 clones, with 75% to 90% as singletons. The sample was also linked to a second study, of human thymus T cells.

The sample taken for sequencing was thymocytes. These receptors all stem from a girl under three years old with a congenital heart defect. The CDR3 runs from the conserved cysteine through the conserved F or W. Fields, in order: V gene, J gene, D gene, clone size, CDR3 DNA, CDR3 protein. A D gene is named only where the DNA matches it firmly. The size field is filled for only some rows; it gives once, few, many or a size class.

TRBV28,TRBJ1-2,.,.,TGTGCCAGCAGTTCAAGGGAGGGGGACTACAGCTACACCTTC,CASSSREGDYSYTF
TRBV4-1,TRBJ2-7,.,.,TGCGCCAGCAGCCAAGATGGGGAATCTACCCCGGGGGACGAGCAGTACTTC,CASSQDGESTPGDEQYF
TRBV6-5,TRBJ2-5,TRBD2,.,TGTGCCAGCAGTTACGCCAAACTAGCGGCCCAAGAGACCCAGTACTTC,CASSYAKLAAQETQYF
TRBV9,TRBJ2-7,.,.,TGTGCCAGCAGCGTAGAGGGGAGGCAGGGGGAGACCTACGAGCAGTACTTC,CASSVEGRQGETYEQYF
TRBV28,TRBJ1-6,.,.,TGTGCCAGGCAGGGGCAGACAGTGTGGAATTCACCCCTCCACTTT,CARQGQTVWNSPLHF
TRBV7-8,TRBJ2-1,.,.,TGTGCCAGCAGCTTAGAGGGGCCCTCCTACAATGAGCAGTTCTTC,CASSLEGPSYNEQFF
TRBV27,TRBJ1-4,.,.,TGTGCCAGCAGTTCCGACGCACGGGGGACAACTAATGAAAAACTGTTTTTT,CASSSDARGTTNEKLFF
TRBV7-8,TRBJ2-1,.,.,TGTGCCAGCAGGGGCCCCTTTGTTAGTCCCCTTTCAATCATCAATGAGCAGTTCTTC,CASRGPFVSPLSIINEQFF
TRBV7-8,TRBJ1-1,.,.,TGTGCCAGCAGCTTACAGGGTAACACTGAAGCTTTCTTT,CASSLQGNTEAFF
TRBV5-8,TRBJ1-2,.,.,TGTGCCAGCAGCGAGGGACAACGTAACTATGGCTACACCTTC,CASSEGQRNYGYTF
TRBV7-6,TRBJ1-5,.,.,TGTGCCAGCAGCTGGGGGGGGAATCAGCCCCAGCATTTT,CASSWGGNQPQHF
TRBV2,TRBJ2-2,TRBD2,once,TGTGCCAGCATTATAGCGGGGGCCACCGGGGAGCTGTTTTTT,CASIIAGATGELFF
TRBV5-5,TRBJ1-2,.,.,TGTGCCAGCAGCTTGATTGGGACGGCGGGGGGTAGCGGCTACACCTTC,CASSLIGTAGGSGYTF
TRBV7-2,TRBJ1-6,.,once,TGTGCCAGCAGCTTTAGTCGGATGGGGGGGCAAATTAATTCACCCCTCCACTTT,CASSFSRMGGQINSPLHF
TRBV2,TRBJ1-1,.,.,TGTGCCAGCAGTTTCAGGGTATTAGTGAACACTGAAGCTTTCTTT,CASSFRVLVNTEAFF
TRBV5-1,TRBJ1-3,.,.,TGCGCCAGCAGCTTGGCGCCCGGGGGCTCTGGAAACACCATATATTTT,CASSLAPGGSGNTIYF
TRBV19,TRBJ1-6,.,few,TGTGCCAGTAGTTCGCTGAGCTCCTATAATTCACCCCTCCACTTT,CASSSLSSYNSPLHF
TRBV4-1,TRBJ2-1,.,.,TGCGCCAGCAGCCAAGGTCGACAGTACAATGAGCAGTTCTTC,CASSQGRQYNEQFF
TRBV5-1,TRBJ2-2,TRBD2,once,TGCGCCAGCACCGGGAGGGTCTTGCGGGGGTACCCGAACACCGGGGAGCTGTTTTTT,CASTGRVLRGYPNTGELFF
TRBV2,TRBJ2-6,.,.,TGTGCCAGCAGTGGAGGTTTCGGGGCCAACGTCCTGACTTTC,CASSGGFGANVLTF
TRBV4-3,TRBJ1-2,.,.,TGCGCCAGCAGCCAAGAATATACACGTGCCTACACCTTC,CASSQEYTRAYTF
TRBV27,TRBJ2-5,.,.,TGTGCCAGCAAGCAGGGGGGGACCCAGTACTTC,CASKQGGTQYF
TRBV27,TRBJ2-7,.,.,TGTGCCAGCAGTCCCGGACAGATAGCCTACGAGCAGTACTTC,CASSPGQIAYEQYF
TRBV9,TRBJ2-5,.,.,TGTGCCAGCAGCAGCGGAGCGTACCGGGACACCGTACAAGAGACCCAGTACTTC,CASSSGAYRDTVQETQYF
TRBV4-3,TRBJ1-1,TRBD1,few,TGCGCCAGCAGCCAAAAGGACAGGGCTGGCCTCACTTTT,CASSQKDRAGLTF
TRBV9,TRBJ1-1,TRBD1,.,TGTGCCAGCAGCGTAGTGGGGAGCCGACAGGGGAGTTTACCTGAAGCTTTCTTT,CASSVVGSRQGSLPEAFF
TRBV6-1,TRBJ1-2,TRBD1,.,TGTGCCAGCAGTGAAACCCGACAGGGTGGCTATGGCTACACCTTC,CASSETRQGGYGYTF
TRBV7-9,TRBJ1-1,.,.,TGTGCCAGCAGCTTAGCCCCGGTTGGAGGAGGGGACACTGAAGCTTTCTTT,CASSLAPVGGGDTEAFF
TRBV5-1,TRBJ1-1,TRBD1,.,TGCGCCAGCAGCTTGGTAATGACAGGGGGCGCGGCTTTCTTT,CASSLVMTGGAAFF
TRBV5-4,TRBJ1-2,.,.,TGTGCCAGCAGCCTGCGAGCAGGCCGAGATGGCTACACCTTC,CASSLRAGRDGYTF
TRBV2,TRBJ1-3,.,.,TGTGCCAGCAGTGATCAGTACTCTGGAAACACCATATATTTT,CASSDQYSGNTIYF
TRBV9,TRBJ1-2,TRBD1,.,TGTGCCAGCAGCGTAGTAGCATTCCGGGACAGGGAGGGTGGCTACACCTTC,CASSVVAFRDREGGYTF
TRBV28,TRBJ2-3,.,few,TGTGCCAGCACCTACGGATGGGCAGGGAGCACAGATACGCAGTATTTT,CASTYGWAGSTDTQYF
TRBV27,TRBJ2-7,TRBD1,.,TGTGCCAGCGGCCCGGGACAGCCTTGGAAACAGTCCTACGAGCAGTACTTC,CASGPGQPWKQSYEQYF
TRBV19,TRBJ2-7,TRBD1,.,TGTGCCAGTAGTGGGACAGCCCCAACCTACGAGCAGTACTTC,CASSGTAPTYEQYF
TRBV5-8,TRBJ1-5,.,.,TGTGCCAGCAGCCCCGGTTGGGGGCGGTGGAACAATCAGCCCCAGCATTTT,CASSPGWGRWNNQPQHF
TRBV27,TRBJ2-1,TRBD2,.,TGTGCCAGCAGCCGGGGGCGGGGGGTATACAATGAGCAGTTCTTC,CASSRGRGVYNEQFF
TRBV5-6,TRBJ2-2,.,.,TGTGCCAGCAGCTTGCATGGCAGGGCGGCAGGGGAGCTGTTTTTT,CASSLHGRAAGELFF
TRBV5-1,TRBJ1-6,TRBD1,.,TGCGCCAGCAGCTTTTTTGGGACAGGGGACGTAAATTCACCCCTCCACTTT,CASSFFGTGDVNSPLHF
TRBV25-1,TRBJ1-6,TRBD1,.,TGTGCCAGCAGTGAAACGACAGGACAGGGGGCGTTTAATTCACCCCTCCACTTT,CASSETTGQGAFNSPLHF
TRBV27,TRBJ2-1,TRBD2,.,TGTGCCAGCAGTTTGGCTAGCGGGGGGGCAAAAGAGCAGTTCTTC,CASSLASGGAKEQFF
TRBV5-5,TRBJ1-1,TRBD1,.,TGTGCCAGCAGAAGACAGGGATGTTGTAACACTGAAGCTTTCTTT,CASRRQGCCNTEAFF
TRBV27,TRBJ2-1,TRBD1,.,TGTGCCAGCAGTTGGGACAGGGGGGTTGAGCAGTTCTTC,CASSWDRGVEQFF
TRBV4-3,TRBJ2-1,TRBD2,few,TGCGCCAGCAGCCAGGATAGCGGGGTTGAGCAGTTCTTC,CASSQDSGVEQFF
TRBV27,TRBJ1-1,.,.,TGTGCCAGCAGTTTTTGGAGCGGGTCTGAGGACACTGAAGCTTTCTTT,CASSFWSGSEDTEAFF
TRBV14,TRBJ1-4,.,.,TGTGCCAGCAGCCAAGATAGTCAAGGAGCCTCTAATGAAAAACTGTTTTTT,CASSQDSQGASNEKLFF
TRBV5-1,TRBJ1-4,.,.,TGCGCCAGCCGATCGCAGGGAAATGAAAAACTGTTTTTT,CASRSQGNEKLFF
TRBV10-2,TRBJ2-7,.,few,TGCGCCAGCAGTCGCCTCAGGGGGAGGTTCGAGCAGTACTTC,CASSRLRGRFEQYF
TRBV9,TRBJ1-6,.,.,TGTGCCAGCAGCGGAGATGGGTACAGGGAGAATTCACCCCTCCACTTT,CASSGDGYRENSPLHF
TRBV7-7,TRBJ2-5,TRBD2,.,TGTGCTAGCAGCTTAGGACTAGCGGGGGGGCCCGGGTTATGCGAGACCCAGTACTTC,CASSLGLAGGPGLCETQYF
TRBV5-1,TRBJ2-6,.,.,TGCGCCAGCAGCTTGGACTCGTCTGGGGCCAACGTCCTGACTTTC,CASSLDSSGANVLTF
TRBV29-1,TRBJ1-1,TRBD1,.,TGCAGCGTTGGCGGACCGCGGGGGACAGGGAACACTGAAGCTTTCTTT,CSVGGPRGTGNTEAFF
TRBV18,TRBJ1-2,TRBD1,.,TGTGCCAGCTCACCAAAGTCGGAGACAGGGGGCTATGGCTACACCTTC,CASSPKSETGGYGYTF
TRBV4-2,TRBJ1-5,.,.,TGTGCCAGCAGCCAAGATTTCCAGGGGCGACACCCACAGCCCCAGCATTTT,CASSQDFQGRHPQPQHF